What follows are 5 T cell receptor beta chains derived from one specimen sequenced in a study of post-analysis software for immune sequencing data. These receptors' antigens are unknown. General study findings and limits: There were five TRBV segments more frequent in patients than controls, and TRBV5-6, TRBV5-1 and TRBV20-1 were among them.

Unique-molecular-identifier-tagged TCR beta cDNA libraries were used. TCRdb passed the PCR reads through MiXCR, listing each CDR3 protein once. The sample lists some 700,000 distinct CDR3 sequences, around 60% seen once, with roughly 10% in the top ten. Sequencing was done on a sample of blood. These TCRs come from a girl aged 2 to 9 with multiple sclerosis.

In this sample, this clonotype turned up a few times. This chain joins TRBV21-1 and TRBJ2-4; TRBD1, the table's D call, was not compared with the DNA. TRBV21-1 is reported as a pseudogene. CDR3 length equals 13 residues. CDR3 loop: CASSARTQNIQYF. DNA of the CDR3: TGTGCCAGCAGCGCCCGGACCCAAAACATTCAGTACTTC.

This clonotype was observed a handful of times. The V call is TRBV5-1, the J call TRBJ2-7; TRBD1 matches at 8 bases. V was clipped by 4 bases and J by 9 bases; unmatched bases: 15. This CDR3 region has 15 residues. CDR1 and CDR2 from the germline V gene are SGHRS and YFSETQ. This chain's CDR3 is CASSTRTGYTSWQYF. CDR3 coding DNA: TGCGCCAGCAGCACCCGGACAGGGTACACGTCTTGGCAGTACTTC.

The chain carries TRBV29-1 and TRBJ2-3, with TRBD2 matching 8 bases. J was trimmed by 2 bases and V by 7 bases; bases with no gene match: 17. The CDR3 contains 17 residues. The germline V gene has CDR1 SQVTM and CDR2 ANQGSEA. Here the CDR3 DNA reads TGCAGCGCCCCGAGAGGCGCGGGGGGCTCCCACACAGATACGCAGTATTTT. Its translation: CSAPRGAGGSHTDTQYF.

There are a few counts of this clonotype. The chain combines TRBV28 with TRBJ2-5; TRBD1 aligns across 7 bases. CDR3 length equals 13 residues. Germline V CDR1 and CDR2: MDHEN, SYDVKM. The V segment lost 6 bases and the J segment 2 bases; nucleotides outside the gene matches: 3. Here the CDR3 reads CASRVTGQETQYF. The CDR3 DNA follows: TGTGCCAGCAGGGTGACAGGGCAAGAGACCCAGTACTTC.

The V and J genes are TRBV24-1 and TRBJ1-5, with TRBD1 as a possible D gene (5 bases). The germline V gene encodes CDR1 KGHDR and CDR2 SFDVKD. This CDR3 is 15 amino acids long. The V end lost 3 bases, the J end lost 0 bases, and 8 bases lay between the germline ends. CDR3 loop: CATSDPGHSNQPQHF. CDR3 DNA sequence: TGTGCCACCAGTGATCCGGGGCATAGCAATCAGCCCCAGCATTTT.